Listed below are T cell receptor beta chains from one sample, sequenced in a study of cytomegalovirus exposure and HLA in healthy donors. Produced via immunoSEQ multiplex PCR; TCRdb's table is partial and in-frame only. Of about 130,000 clones listed, 84% are singletons. Source material: PBMCs. The receptors come from a man aged 50 or older in good health and CMV-seronegative. The CDR3 runs from the conserved cysteine through the conserved F or W. The order of the fields is J gene, clone size, D gene, V gene, CDR3 protein, CDR3 DNA. The D gene is left open where the match is weak. For some rows the clone size is stated as once, few or many, or as a class when expanded; others skip it.

j_gene: TRBJ2-3
abundance: NA
d_gene: NA
v_gene: TRBV25-1
CDR3aa: CATTPPEGSTDTQYF
CDR3nt: TGTGCCACCACACCCCCTGAAGGGAGTACAGATACGCAGTATTTT

j_gene: TRBJ2-7
abundance: NA
d_gene: TRBD2
v_gene: TRBV7-8
CDR3aa: CASSSTIRTSGGKGRHEQYF
CDR3nt: TGTGCCAGCAGCTCGACAATCAGGACTAGCGGGGGGAAAGGGCGCCACGAGCAGTACTTC

j_gene: TRBJ1-1
abundance: NA
d_gene: NA
v_gene: TRBV7-9
CDR3aa: CASSLYGTEAFF
CDR3nt: TGTGCCAGCAGCTTATACGGGACTGAAGCTTTCTTT

j_gene: TRBJ2-1
abundance: NA
d_gene: NA
v_gene: TRBV19
CDR3aa: CVSSTLAAEQFF
CDR3nt: TGTGTCAGTAGTACTTTAGCGGCTGAGCAGTTCTTC

j_gene: TRBJ2-3
abundance: NA
d_gene: TRBD1
v_gene: TRBV2
CDR3aa: CASSPPPWNRGTGSTDTQYF
CDR3nt: TGTGCCAGCAGTCCCCCCCCCTGGAACAGGGGAACGGGTAGCACAGATACGCAGTATTTT

j_gene: TRBJ2-3
abundance: NA
d_gene: NA
v_gene: TRBV6-6
CDR3aa: CASTKNSVGGTDTQYF
CDR3nt: TGTGCCAGCACCAAAAATTCAGTTGGAGGAACAGATACGCAGTATTTT

j_gene: TRBJ2-7
abundance: NA
d_gene: NA
v_gene: TRBV30
CDR3aa: CASTSRTGLNYEQYF
CDR3nt: TGTGCCTCCACCTCGAGGACAGGACTAAACTACGAGCAGTACTTC

j_gene: TRBJ2-2
abundance: NA
d_gene: NA
v_gene: TRBV6-5
CDR3aa: CASSASGSTGELFF
CDR3nt: TGTGCCAGCAGCGCCTCGGGGAGCACCGGGGAGCTGTTTTTT

j_gene: TRBJ2-5
abundance: NA
d_gene: NA
v_gene: TRBV30
CDR3aa: CAWRTQGETQYF
CDR3nt: TGTGCCTGGAGAACCCAGGGGGAGACCCAGTACTTC

j_gene: TRBJ1-6
abundance: NA
d_gene: NA
v_gene: TRBV6-6
CDR3aa: CASSFGQGSPLHF
CDR3nt: TGTGCCAGCAGTTTTGGTCAGGGATCACCCCTCCACTTT

j_gene: TRBJ1-4
abundance: NA
d_gene: NA
v_gene: TRBV9
CDR3aa: CASSAGDIDEKLFF
CDR3nt: TGTGCCAGCAGCGCGGGGGATATAGATGAAAAACTGTTTTTT

j_gene: TRBJ1-2
abundance: NA
d_gene: NA
v_gene: TRBV18
CDR3aa: CASSPSLAIRDGYTF
CDR3nt: TGTGCCAGCTCACCAAGTCTAGCCATAAGGGATGGCTACACCTTC

j_gene: TRBJ1-5
abundance: few
d_gene: NA
v_gene: TRBV30
CDR3aa: CDRSPNSNQPQHF
CDR3nt: TGTGACCGGAGCCCCAATAGCAATCAGCCCCAGCATTTT

j_gene: TRBJ2-1
abundance: NA
d_gene: TRBD2
v_gene: TRBV10-2
CDR3aa: CASSTSGGPLNEQFF
CDR3nt: TGCGCCAGCAGCACTAGCGGGGGCCCACTTAATGAGCAGTTCTTC

j_gene: TRBJ1-6
abundance: NA
d_gene: NA
v_gene: TRBV30
CDR3aa: CAGQGFQSYNSPLHF
CDR3nt: TGTGCAGGGCAGGGGTTCCAGTCCTATAATTCACCCCTCCACTTT

j_gene: TRBJ2-6
abundance: NA
d_gene: NA
v_gene: TRBV9
CDR3aa: CASSVASTYSGANVLTF
CDR3nt: TGTGCCAGCAGCGTAGCTAGTACGTATTCTGGGGCCAACGTCCTGACTTTC

j_gene: TRBJ2-7
abundance: NA
d_gene: TRBD1
v_gene: TRBV7-9
CDR3aa: CASSLRTGGATRGAMQYF
CDR3nt: TGTGCCAGCAGCCTACGGACAGGGGGTGCCACCAGGGGAGCTATGCAGTACTTC

j_gene: TRBJ1-5
abundance: NA
d_gene: TRBD1
v_gene: TRBV2
CDR3aa: CASRRTGLGNQPQHF
CDR3nt: TGTGCCAGCAGGCGGACAGGGTTAGGCAATCAGCCCCAGCATTTT

j_gene: TRBJ2-3
abundance: NA
d_gene: TRBD2
v_gene: TRBV7-8
CDR3aa: CASSQRGGTDTQYF
CDR3nt: TGTGCCAGCAGCCAGCGGGGGGGCACAGATACGCAGTATTTT

j_gene: TRBJ2-3
abundance: NA
d_gene: TRBD2
v_gene: TRBV4-2
CDR3aa: CASSQVLAGATDTQYF
CDR3nt: TGTGCCAGCAGCCAAGTGTTAGCGGGGGCCACAGATACGCAGTATTTT

j_gene: TRBJ1-2
abundance: NA
d_gene: NA
v_gene: TRBV5-4
CDR3aa: CASSLDQPGVNYGYTF
CDR3nt: TGTGCCAGCAGCTTGGATCAGCCGGGAGTTAACTATGGCTACACCTTC

j_gene: TRBJ2-7
abundance: NA
d_gene: NA
v_gene: TRBV10-3
CDR3aa: CAIAPVGLDSIEQYF
CDR3nt: TGTGCCATAGCTCCGGTCGGCTTGGACAGTATTGAGCAGTACTTC

j_gene: TRBJ1-1
abundance: NA
d_gene: TRBD1
v_gene: TRBV19
CDR3aa: CASSQQGEAFF
CDR3nt: TGTGCCAGTAGTCAACAGGGGGAGGCTTTCTTT

j_gene: TRBJ2-7
abundance: NA
d_gene: NA
v_gene: TRBV7-9
CDR3aa: CASSLVAISFGGIQYF
CDR3nt: TGTGCCAGCAGCTTAGTGGCTATTTCGTTCGGGGGTATACAGTACTTC

j_gene: TRBJ1-1
abundance: NA
d_gene: NA
v_gene: TRBV19
CDR3aa: CASSPTGENTEAFF
CDR3nt: TGTGCCAGTAGTCCCACGGGGGAAAACACTGAAGCTTTCTTT

j_gene: TRBJ2-5
abundance: NA
d_gene: NA
v_gene: TRBV7-9
CDR3aa: CASSFSEQETQYF
CDR3nt: TGTGCCAGCAGCTTTAGCGAGCAAGAGACCCAGTACTTC

j_gene: TRBJ1-2
abundance: NA
d_gene: NA
v_gene: TRBV5-1
CDR3aa: CASSLGHLHTF
CDR3nt: TGCGCCAGCAGCTTGGGACACCTTCACACCTTC

j_gene: TRBJ1-6
abundance: NA
d_gene: NA
v_gene: TRBV27
CDR3aa: CASSTRNAGVRSYNSPLHF
CDR3nt: TGTGCCAGCAGTACACGAAACGCCGGGGTTAGATCCTATAATTCACCCCTCCACTTT

j_gene: TRBJ1-5
abundance: NA
d_gene: NA
v_gene: TRBV28
CDR3aa: CASSFLQINQPQHF
CDR3nt: TGTGCCAGCAGTTTTCTACAGATCAATCAGCCCCAGCATTTT

j_gene: TRBJ1-2
abundance: NA
d_gene: NA
v_gene: TRBV4-3
CDR3aa: CASSQDGGGINYGYTF
CDR3nt: TGCGCCAGCAGCCAAGATGGAGGAGGGATCAACTATGGCTACACCTTC

j_gene: TRBJ2-2
abundance: NA
d_gene: NA
v_gene: TRBV5-1
CDR3aa: CASSEGTSWNTGELFF
CDR3nt: TGCGCCAGCAGCGAGGGGACATCCTGGAACACCGGGGAGCTGTTTTTT

j_gene: TRBJ2-7
abundance: few
d_gene: TRBD1
v_gene: TRBV30
CDR3aa: CAWSVGQGPTSEQYF
CDR3nt: TGTGCCTGGAGTGTCGGACAGGGACCTACTAGCGAGCAGTACTTC

j_gene: TRBJ2-7
abundance: NA
d_gene: NA
v_gene: TRBV7-8
CDR3aa: CASSTEEVLSYEQYF
CDR3nt: TGTGCCAGCAGCACGGAGGAGGTCCTATCCTACGAGCAGTACTTC

j_gene: TRBJ1-2
abundance: NA
d_gene: NA
v_gene: TRBV14
CDR3aa: CASSPFGAGYTF
CDR3nt: TGTGCCAGCAGTCCGTTTGGGGCTGGCTACACCTTC

j_gene: TRBJ2-7
abundance: NA
d_gene: NA
v_gene: TRBV14
CDR3aa: CASSQAGGSVREQYF
CDR3nt: TGTGCCAGCAGCCAGGCCGGCGGGTCGGTGAGGGAGCAGTACTTC

j_gene: TRBJ2-3
abundance: NA
d_gene: NA
v_gene: TRBV7-7
CDR3aa: CASSLNAADTQYF
CDR3nt: TGTGCTAGCAGCTTAAACGCAGCAGATACGCAGTATTTT

j_gene: TRBJ2-1
abundance: NA
d_gene: NA
v_gene: TRBV27
CDR3aa: CASSPSNLDRYNEQFF
CDR3nt: TGTGCCAGCAGTCCCTCTAACCTCGATAGATACAATGAGCAGTTCTTC

j_gene: TRBJ1-2
abundance: NA
d_gene: NA
v_gene: TRBV4-2
CDR3aa: CASSQNLANYGYTF
CDR3nt: TGTGCCAGCAGCCAGAACCTAGCTAACTATGGCTACACCTTC

j_gene: TRBJ1-1
abundance: NA
d_gene: TRBD1
v_gene: TRBV2
CDR3aa: CASSGTGYTEAFF
CDR3nt: TGTGCCAGCAGCGGGACAGGTTACACTGAAGCTTTCTTT

j_gene: TRBJ1-4
abundance: NA
d_gene: TRBD1
v_gene: TRBV7-8
CDR3aa: CASSWTGTNEKLFF
CDR3nt: TGTGCCAGCAGCTGGACAGGGACTAATGAAAAACTGTTTTTT

j_gene: TRBJ2-1
abundance: NA
d_gene: NA
v_gene: TRBV28
CDR3aa: CASQGGSIGANEQFF
CDR3nt: TGTGCCAGTCAGGGGGGCTCGATCGGGGCTAATGAGCAGTTCTTC

j_gene: TRBJ1-1
abundance: NA
d_gene: NA
v_gene: TRBV18
CDR3aa: CASSPTGTEAFF
CDR3nt: TGTGCCAGCTCACCGACAGGCACTGAAGCTTTCTTT

j_gene: TRBJ1-1
abundance: NA
d_gene: NA
v_gene: TRBV15
CDR3aa: CATSGGAQLGAFF
CDR3nt: TGTGCCACCAGCGGAGGGGCACAACTGGGAGCTTTCTTT

j_gene: TRBJ1-2
abundance: NA
d_gene: NA
v_gene: TRBV18
CDR3aa: CASSLRRGAETNYGYTF
CDR3nt: TGTGCCAGCTCACTCCGAAGGGGTGCAGAGACTAACTATGGCTACACCTTC

j_gene: TRBJ2-7
abundance: NA
d_gene: TRBD2
v_gene: TRBV6-6
CDR3aa: CAARGLAGAEQYF
CDR3nt: TGTGCCGCTCGCGGTCTAGCGGGGGCCGAGCAGTACTTC

j_gene: TRBJ2-7
abundance: NA
d_gene: NA
v_gene: TRBV19
CDR3aa: CASSTVQGTYEQYF
CDR3nt: TGTGCCAGTAGTACTGTACAGGGCACCTACGAGCAGTACTTC

j_gene: TRBJ2-3
abundance: NA
d_gene: TRBD2
v_gene: TRBV7-8
CDR3aa: CATSGGRLGTDTQYF
CDR3nt: TGTGCCACCTCGGGGGGGCGCCTAGGCACAGATACGCAGTATTTT

j_gene: TRBJ1-1
abundance: NA
d_gene: NA
v_gene: TRBV30
CDR3aa: CAWRGGNTEAFF
CDR3nt: TGTGCCTGGCGGGGAGGAAACACTGAAGCTTTCTTT

j_gene: TRBJ1-1
abundance: NA
d_gene: NA
v_gene: TRBV11-2
CDR3aa: CASTHPGGPTEAFF
CDR3nt: TGTGCCAGTACCCACCCGGGGGGGCCCACTGAAGCTTTCTTT

j_gene: TRBJ2-7
abundance: NA
d_gene: TRBD1
v_gene: TRBV27
CDR3aa: CASSLTGRAPYEQYF
CDR3nt: TGTGCCAGCAGTTTGACAGGGCGCGCCCCTTACGAGCAGTACTTC

j_gene: TRBJ1-2
abundance: NA
d_gene: NA
v_gene: TRBV6-5
CDR3aa: CASSYLGQILDYGYTF
CDR3nt: TGTGCCAGCAGTTATCTTGGACAGATCTTAGACTATGGCTACACCTTC

j_gene: TRBJ2-1
abundance: NA
d_gene: NA
v_gene: TRBV5-1
CDR3aa: CASSPAGNEQFF
CDR3nt: TGCGCCAGCAGCCCGGCGGGCAATGAGCAGTTCTTC

j_gene: TRBJ1-2
abundance: NA
d_gene: NA
v_gene: TRBV5-1
CDR3aa: CASSLLGGGYGYTF
CDR3nt: TGCGCCAGCAGCTTGCTAGGGGGGGGCTACGGCTACACCTTC

j_gene: TRBJ1-2
abundance: few
d_gene: NA
v_gene: TRBV6-1
CDR3aa: CASSAGPLENYGYTF
CDR3nt: TGTGCCAGCAGCGCGGGCCCCCTGGAAAACTATGGCTACACCTTC